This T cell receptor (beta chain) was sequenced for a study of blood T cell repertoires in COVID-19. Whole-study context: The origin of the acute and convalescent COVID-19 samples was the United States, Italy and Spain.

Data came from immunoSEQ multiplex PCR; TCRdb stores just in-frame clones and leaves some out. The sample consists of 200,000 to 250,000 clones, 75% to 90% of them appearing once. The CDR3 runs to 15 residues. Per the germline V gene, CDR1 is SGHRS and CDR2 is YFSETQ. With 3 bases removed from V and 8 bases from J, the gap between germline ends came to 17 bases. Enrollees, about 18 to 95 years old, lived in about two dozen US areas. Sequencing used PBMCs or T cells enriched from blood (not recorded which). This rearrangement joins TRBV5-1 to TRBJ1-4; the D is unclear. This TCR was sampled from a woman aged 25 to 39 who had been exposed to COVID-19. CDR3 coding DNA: TGCGCCAGCAGCTCCCGGGGAGGATCGGAAGAAAAACTGTTTTTT. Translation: CASSSRGGSEEKLFF.